This T cell receptor beta chain appears in the sequencing data of a study of T cell responses to AZD1222 COVID-19 vaccine. Study results and caveats: Unmutated variant regions are reportedly targeted by nearly half of spike-specific TCRs. Repertoire sampling was restricted to post-peak T cell response timepoints.

The assay was immunoSEQ multiplex PCR, and TCRdb's table has in-frame clones only and misses some. This table holds roughly 200,000 clones, roughly nine tenths found once. Turning to this clone: Its antigen is not known.

The CDR3 runs 15 residues. V lost 4 bases, J lost 3 bases, and 5 bases stayed unmatched. CDR1 is SGHAT, CDR2 FQNNGV, per germline. V gene TRBV11-2 combines with J gene TRBJ2-1; 8 bases fit TRBD1. The material was peripheral blood, obtained 28 days after the second AZD1222 dose. This TCR derives from an adult who received the AZD1222 COVID-19 vaccine. CDR3 sequence reads: CASSSGQGVYNEQFF. The CDR3 nucleotides are TGTGCCAGCAGCTCAGGACAGGGAGTCTACAATGAGCAGTTCTTC.